The rows below give T cell receptor beta chains drawn from one sample of a study of OX40 agonist ivuxolimab in advanced cancers. Assay: immunoSEQ multiplex PCR; the TCRdb copy retains only in-frame clones and omits some. This table has approximately 79,000 clones, about nine tenths appearing once. Source: CD4+ or CD8+ T cells sorted from blood, taken in a trial of the OX40 agonist ivuxolimab. The receptors shown here come from an adult with an advanced solid tumor such as melanoma, head and neck, liver or kidney cancer. Both conserved end residues are part of each CDR3. Fields, in order: J gene, clone size, V gene, D gene, CDR3 protein, CDR3 DNA. D genes are given only for firm matches. Clone size is shown for a subset of rows, as once, few, many or a class of expanded clone.

J gene: TRBJ2-7
clone size: NA
V gene: TRBV7-9
D gene: NA
CDR3 protein: CASSGGRGRSYEQYF
CDR3 DNA: TGTGCCAGCAGCGGTGGCAGGGGGAGGTCCTACGAGCAGTACTTC

J gene: TRBJ2-3
clone size: once
V gene: TRBV7-6
D gene: NA
CDR3 protein: CASSISLTDTQYF
CDR3 DNA: TGTGCCAGCAGCATCTCCCTCACAGATACGCAGTATTTT

J gene: TRBJ2-7
clone size: NA
V gene: TRBV13
D gene: NA
CDR3 protein: CASSSRFSYEQYF
CDR3 DNA: TGTGCCAGCAGCTCCAGGTTTTCCTACGAGCAGTACTTC

J gene: TRBJ2-6
clone size: NA
V gene: TRBV4-2
D gene: NA
CDR3 protein: CASRNRTDRAGANVLTF
CDR3 DNA: TGTGCCAGCAGAAACCGGACGGATAGGGCCGGGGCCAACGTCCTGACTTTC

J gene: TRBJ2-1
clone size: NA
V gene: TRBV21-1
D gene: NA
CDR3 protein: CASSRPGGHSDEQFF
CDR3 DNA: TGTGCCAGCAGCCGTCCGGGGGGGCACTCTGATGAGCAGTTCTTC

J gene: TRBJ2-3
clone size: NA
V gene: TRBV13
D gene: NA
CDR3 protein: CASSLGVVADTQYF
CDR3 DNA: TGTGCCAGCAGCTTAGGAGTCGTAGCAGATACGCAGTATTTT

J gene: TRBJ2-1
clone size: NA
V gene: TRBV13
D gene: TRBD2
CDR3 protein: CASSPPPGLAGHEQFF
CDR3 DNA: TGTGCCAGCAGCCCCCCTCCGGGACTAGCGGGCCATGAGCAGTTCTTC

J gene: TRBJ2-6
clone size: NA
V gene: TRBV9
D gene: TRBD1
CDR3 protein: CASSVWTGGLKNPLSGANVLTF
CDR3 DNA: TGTGCCAGCAGCGTATGGACAGGGGGACTTAAGAACCCTCTCTCTGGGGCCAACGTCCTGACTTTC

J gene: TRBJ2-5
clone size: NA
V gene: TRBV5-6
D gene: NA
CDR3 protein: CASSSSQETQYF
CDR3 DNA: TGTGCCAGCAGCTCTTCCCAAGAGACCCAGTACTTC

J gene: TRBJ2-1
clone size: once
V gene: TRBV27
D gene: TRBD2
CDR3 protein: CASSLYGLAGGPRGNEQFF
CDR3 DNA: TGTGCCAGCAGTTTATACGGACTAGCGGGGGGCCCAAGGGGCAATGAGCAGTTCTTC

J gene: TRBJ1-2
clone size: NA
V gene: TRBV5-5
D gene: NA
CDR3 protein: CASSPLPGHPAGYGYTF
CDR3 DNA: TGTGCCAGCAGCCCCCTACCGGGACACCCCGCTGGATATGGCTACACCTTC

J gene: TRBJ2-1
clone size: NA
V gene: TRBV27
D gene: TRBD1
CDR3 protein: CASSLSRTGGNEQFF
CDR3 DNA: TGTGCCAGCAGTTTATCCAGGACAGGGGGCAATGAGCAGTTCTTC

J gene: TRBJ2-2
clone size: few
V gene: TRBV7-9
D gene: NA
CDR3 protein: CASSGHSGELFF
CDR3 DNA: TGTGCCAGCAGCGGCCATAGCGGGGAGCTGTTTTTT

J gene: TRBJ2-5
clone size: NA
V gene: TRBV14
D gene: TRBD2
CDR3 protein: CASSQVAERGAFGEAQYF
CDR3 DNA: TGTGCCAGCAGCCAAGTGGCAGAGCGGGGGGCCTTTGGAGAGGCCCAGTACTTC

J gene: TRBJ2-5
clone size: NA
V gene: TRBV27
D gene: TRBD1
CDR3 protein: CASSLSIGGLLRVQYF
CDR3 DNA: TGTGCCAGCAGTTTATCGATAGGGGGCCTATTACGCGTGCAGTACTTC

J gene: TRBJ1-2
clone size: NA
V gene: TRBV4-3
D gene: NA
CDR3 protein: CASSQVGNDGYTF
CDR3 DNA: TGCGCCAGCAGCCAAGTAGGGAACGATGGCTACACCTTC

J gene: TRBJ2-7
clone size: NA
V gene: TRBV7-8
D gene: NA
CDR3 protein: CASSLPGGEQYF
CDR3 DNA: TGTGCCAGCAGCTTACCCGGGGGCGAGCAGTACTTC

J gene: TRBJ2-7
clone size: NA
V gene: TRBV7-2
D gene: NA
CDR3 protein: CASSFEGDEQYF
CDR3 DNA: TGTGCCAGCAGCTTCGAGGGCGACGAGCAGTACTTC

J gene: TRBJ2-7
clone size: NA
V gene: TRBV9
D gene: NA
CDR3 protein: CASSVGPSGGYEQYF
CDR3 DNA: TGTGCCAGCAGCGTAGGCCCCAGTGGCGGCTACGAGCAGTACTTC

J gene: TRBJ2-2
clone size: NA
V gene: TRBV9
D gene: TRBD1
CDR3 protein: CASSVARDRPWELFF
CDR3 DNA: TGTGCCAGCAGCGTAGCGCGGGACAGGCCCTGGGAGCTGTTTTTT

J gene: TRBJ2-3
clone size: once
V gene: TRBV7-6
D gene: NA
CDR3 protein: CASNQPGGTDTQYF
CDR3 DNA: TGTGCCAGCAACCAACCCGGGGGCACAGATACGCAGTATTTT

J gene: TRBJ2-3
clone size: NA
V gene: TRBV6-1
D gene: NA
CDR3 protein: CASSEEHTGPGTDTQYF
CDR3 DNA: TGTGCCAGCAGTGAAGAGCATACAGGCCCAGGGACAGATACGCAGTATTTT

J gene: TRBJ1-1
clone size: NA
V gene: TRBV27
D gene: NA
CDR3 protein: CASSTGLRTEAFF
CDR3 DNA: TGTGCCAGCAGCACAGGGTTGAGGACTGAAGCTTTCTTT

J gene: TRBJ1-4
clone size: NA
V gene: TRBV30
D gene: TRBD1
CDR3 protein: CAYGVGQGATNEKLFF
CDR3 DNA: TGTGCCTATGGAGTCGGACAGGGGGCAACTAATGAAAAACTGTTTTTT

J gene: TRBJ2-5
clone size: NA
V gene: TRBV25-1
D gene: TRBD1
CDR3 protein: CASTGTDRAETQYF
CDR3 DNA: TGTGCCAGTACTGGTACAGACAGGGCAGAGACCCAGTACTTC

J gene: TRBJ1-5
clone size: NA
V gene: TRBV4-1
D gene: NA
CDR3 protein: CASSQVAGNQPQHF
CDR3 DNA: TGCGCCAGCAGCCAAGTCGCAGGGAACCAGCCCCAGCATTTT

J gene: TRBJ1-5
clone size: NA
V gene: TRBV6-1
D gene: NA
CDR3 protein: CASSEWGGAGNQPQHF
CDR3 DNA: TGTGCCAGCAGTGAATGGGGAGGGGCGGGCAATCAGCCCCAGCATTTT

J gene: TRBJ2-2
clone size: NA
V gene: TRBV5-8
D gene: NA
CDR3 protein: CASSLLDTGELFF
CDR3 DNA: TGTGCCAGCAGCTTGTTGGACACCGGGGAGCTGTTTTTT

J gene: TRBJ1-4
clone size: NA
V gene: TRBV13
D gene: TRBD1
CDR3 protein: CASSTQGEGTNEKLFF
CDR3 DNA: TGTGCCAGCAGCACACAGGGGGAAGGGACTAATGAAAAACTGTTTTTT

J gene: TRBJ1-1
clone size: NA
V gene: TRBV7-9
D gene: NA
CDR3 protein: CASSTLFMNTEAFF
CDR3 DNA: TGTGCCAGCAGCACCCTCTTCATGAACACTGAAGCTTTCTTT

J gene: TRBJ2-7
clone size: NA
V gene: TRBV30
D gene: NA
CDR3 protein: CAWSVRAGNTNEQYF
CDR3 DNA: TGTGCCTGGAGTGTACGTGCGGGGAATACCAACGAGCAGTACTTC

J gene: TRBJ1-6
clone size: once
V gene: TRBV9
D gene: NA
CDR3 protein: CASSDTAYNSPLHF
CDR3 DNA: TGTGCCAGCAGCGATACAGCCTATAATTCACCCCTCCACTTT

J gene: TRBJ1-4
clone size: NA
V gene: TRBV2
D gene: TRBD1
CDR3 protein: CASVDWDSGEKLFF
CDR3 DNA: TGTGCCAGCGTTGATTGGGACAGTGGGGAAAAACTGTTTTTT

J gene: TRBJ2-2
clone size: NA
V gene: TRBV30
D gene: NA
CDR3 protein: CAGTGTGELFF
CDR3 DNA: TGTGCCGGCACAGGGACCGGGGAGCTGTTTTTT

J gene: TRBJ1-1
clone size: NA
V gene: TRBV7-9
D gene: NA
CDR3 protein: CASSLAEGIMNTEAFF
CDR3 DNA: TGTGCCAGCAGCTTAGCCGAGGGTATTATGAACACTGAAGCTTTCTTT

J gene: TRBJ2-1
clone size: NA
V gene: TRBV11-2
D gene: NA
CDR3 protein: CASSLDEQFF
CDR3 DNA: TGTGCCAGCAGCCTCGATGAGCAGTTCTTC

J gene: TRBJ2-7
clone size: NA
V gene: TRBV9
D gene: TRBD1
CDR3 protein: CASSDPRTGGAYEQYF
CDR3 DNA: TGTGCCAGCAGCGACCCAAGGACAGGGGGAGCCTACGAGCAGTACTTC

J gene: TRBJ2-5
clone size: NA
V gene: TRBV21-1
D gene: NA
CDR3 protein: CASSKLQGEGETQYF
CDR3 DNA: TGTGCCAGCAGCAAATTACAGGGTGAAGGGGAGACCCAGTACTTC

J gene: TRBJ2-1
clone size: NA
V gene: TRBV9
D gene: TRBD2
CDR3 protein: CASSAPPGGGAAEQFF
CDR3 DNA: TGTGCCAGCAGCGCGCCCCCGGGCGGGGGGGCGGCTGAGCAGTTCTTC

J gene: TRBJ2-3
clone size: NA
V gene: TRBV5-5
D gene: TRBD1
CDR3 protein: CASTPWDRGLGTQYF
CDR3 DNA: TGTGCCAGCACCCCGTGGGACAGGGGTTTAGGTACGCAGTATTTT

J gene: TRBJ1-1
clone size: NA
V gene: TRBV13
D gene: NA
CDR3 protein: CATKTVPNTEAFF
CDR3 DNA: TGTGCCACCAAAACAGTACCGAACACTGAAGCTTTCTTT

J gene: TRBJ2-1
clone size: NA
V gene: TRBV29-1
D gene: TRBD2
CDR3 protein: CSVVGARGAYNEQFF
CDR3 DNA: TGCAGCGTTGTAGGCGCCCGGGGGGCCTACAATGAGCAGTTCTTC

J gene: TRBJ2-1
clone size: NA
V gene: TRBV4-2
D gene: NA
CDR3 protein: CASSQDPAVDEQFF
CDR3 DNA: TGTGCCAGCAGCCAAGACCCCGCCGTCGATGAGCAGTTCTTC

J gene: TRBJ2-3
clone size: once
V gene: TRBV5-1
D gene: TRBD2
CDR3 protein: CASSLLGRTSGYTTDTQYF
CDR3 DNA: TGCGCCAGCAGCTTGTTAGGCCGGACTAGCGGGTATACCACAGATACGCAGTATTTT

J gene: TRBJ2-3
clone size: NA
V gene: TRBV5-8
D gene: NA
CDR3 protein: CASSSGGTDTQYF
CDR3 DNA: TGTGCCAGCAGCTCGGGGGGCACAGATACGCAGTATTTT

J gene: TRBJ2-3
clone size: NA
V gene: TRBV6-4
D gene: NA
CDR3 protein: CASSDSGSDTQYF
CDR3 DNA: TGTGCCAGCAGTGACTCGGGGTCAGATACGCAGTATTTT

J gene: TRBJ2-7
clone size: once
V gene: TRBV7-7
D gene: NA
CDR3 protein: CASRVQRLHYEQYF
CDR3 DNA: TGTGCTAGCAGGGTACAGAGACTGCACTACGAGCAGTACTTC

J gene: TRBJ2-7
clone size: NA
V gene: TRBV7-9
D gene: TRBD1
CDR3 protein: CASSLATGTGAYEQYF
CDR3 DNA: TGTGCCAGCAGCTTAGCGACCGGGACAGGAGCCTACGAGCAGTACTTC

J gene: TRBJ2-7
clone size: NA
V gene: TRBV4-1
D gene: NA
CDR3 protein: CASSQVKGYYEQYF
CDR3 DNA: TGCGCCAGCAGCCAAGTCAAGGGGTACTACGAGCAGTACTTC

J gene: TRBJ2-7
clone size: NA
V gene: TRBV4-3
D gene: TRBD2
CDR3 protein: CASSHGLAGAGYEQYF
CDR3 DNA: TGCGCCAGCAGCCACGGACTAGCGGGGGCCGGCTACGAGCAGTACTTC

J gene: TRBJ1-2
clone size: NA
V gene: TRBV6-5
D gene: NA
CDR3 protein: CASSPMGLGGYTF
CDR3 DNA: TGTGCCAGCAGCCCCATGGGGCTGGGTGGCTACACCTTC

J gene: TRBJ2-3
clone size: once
V gene: TRBV7-3
D gene: TRBD2
CDR3 protein: CASSPGGGPTDTQYF
CDR3 DNA: TGTGCCAGCAGCCCCGGGGGGGGACCCACAGATACGCAGTATTTT

J gene: TRBJ1-2
clone size: NA
V gene: TRBV6-1
D gene: NA
CDR3 protein: CASSEAPLPEANYGYTF
CDR3 DNA: TGTGCCAGCAGTGAAGCACCCCTTCCCGAGGCTAACTATGGCTACACCTTC

J gene: TRBJ1-4
clone size: NA
V gene: TRBV4-1
D gene: TRBD1
CDR3 protein: CASSQGPGGGNEKLFF
CDR3 DNA: TGCGCCAGCAGCCAAGGGCCAGGGGGGGGTAATGAAAAACTGTTTTTT

J gene: TRBJ2-7
clone size: NA
V gene: TRBV15
D gene: NA
CDR3 protein: CATSKSGPYEQYF
CDR3 DNA: TGTGCCACCAGCAAATCTGGACCCTACGAGCAGTACTTC

J gene: TRBJ2-7
clone size: NA
V gene: TRBV7-8
D gene: NA
CDR3 protein: CASSPHPPGASEQYF
CDR3 DNA: TGTGCCAGCAGCCCCCATCCCCCGGGGGCCTCCGAGCAGTACTTC

J gene: TRBJ2-2
clone size: NA
V gene: TRBV13
D gene: NA
CDR3 protein: CASSLGRDTGELFF
CDR3 DNA: TGTGCCAGCAGCTTAGGTCGGGACACCGGGGAGCTGTTTTTT